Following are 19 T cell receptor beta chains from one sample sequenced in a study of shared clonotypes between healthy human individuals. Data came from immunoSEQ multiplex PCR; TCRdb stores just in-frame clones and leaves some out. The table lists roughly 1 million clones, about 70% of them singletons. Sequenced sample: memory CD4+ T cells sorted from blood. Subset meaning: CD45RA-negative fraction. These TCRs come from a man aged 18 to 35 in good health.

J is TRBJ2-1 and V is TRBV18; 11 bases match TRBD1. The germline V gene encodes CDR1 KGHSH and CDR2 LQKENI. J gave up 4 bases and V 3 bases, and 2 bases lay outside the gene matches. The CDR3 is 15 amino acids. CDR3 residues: CASSPGQGEYNEQFF. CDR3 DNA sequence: TGTGCCAGCTCACCGGGACAGGGGGAATACAATGAGCAGTTCTTC.

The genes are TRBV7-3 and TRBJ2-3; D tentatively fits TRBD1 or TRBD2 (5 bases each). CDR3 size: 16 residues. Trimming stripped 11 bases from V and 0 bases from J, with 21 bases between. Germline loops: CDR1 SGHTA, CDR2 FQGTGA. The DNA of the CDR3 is TGTGCCCGACCCCCTAGGGGCGGACTGAGCACAGATACGCAGTATTTT. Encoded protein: CARPPRGGLSTDTQYF. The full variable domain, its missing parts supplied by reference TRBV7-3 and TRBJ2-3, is GAGVSQTPSNKVTEKGKYVELRCDPISGHTALYWYRQSLGQGPEFLIYFQGTGAADDSGLPNDRFFAVRPEGSVSTLKIQRTERGDSAVYLCARPPRGGLSTDTQYFGPGTRLTVL.

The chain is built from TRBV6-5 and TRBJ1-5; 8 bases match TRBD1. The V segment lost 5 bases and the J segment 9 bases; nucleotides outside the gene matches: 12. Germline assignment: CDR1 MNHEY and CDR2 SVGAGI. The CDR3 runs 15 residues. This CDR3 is CASSPRTGPTGPQHF. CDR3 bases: TGTGCCAGCAGTCCGAGGACAGGGCCCACTGGGCCCCAGCATTTT.

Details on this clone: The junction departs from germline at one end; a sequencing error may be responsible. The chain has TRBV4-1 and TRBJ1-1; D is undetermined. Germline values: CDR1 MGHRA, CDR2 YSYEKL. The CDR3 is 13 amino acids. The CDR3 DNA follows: TGCGCCAGCACCCAAGATATAGGAGCTGGAGCTTTCTTT. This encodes CASTQDIGAGAFF.

The DNA of the CDR3 is TGTGCCAGCAGCCGCGGCGAGGGGAGCAATCAGCCCCAGCATTTT. Residues: CASSRGEGSNQPQHF. This sequence joins TRBV6-6 and TRBJ1-5; a weak D match, TRBD1 (5 bases). From germline, CDR1 is MNHNY and CDR2 SVGAGI (reference sequence). The CDR3 is 15 amino acids. Between the trimmed V and J ends, which lost 6 bases and 1 base, there was a span of 13 bases.

The DNA of the CDR3 is TGTGCCAGCAGCTCGCGGGCAGGCGTGAACACTGAAGCTTTCTTT. This gives the protein CASSSRAGVNTEAFF. The chain couples TRBV7-8 to TRBJ1-1; unclear D gene. In germline, CDR1 is SGHVS, CDR2 FQNEAQ. V gave up 4 bases and J gave up 0 bases, with 12 bases separating them. CDR3 size: 15 residues.

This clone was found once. The CDR3 sequence is CASKRKADLNTEAFF. The DNA of the CDR3 is TGTGCCAGCAAACGCAAAGCGGACTTGAACACTGAAGCTTTCTTT. V and J are TRBV6-5 and TRBJ1-1, with D uncertain. The germline V gene has CDR1 MNHEY and CDR2 SVGAGI. V dropped 7 bases and J dropped 0 bases, with 15 bases sitting between them. The CDR3 sequence is 15 residues long.

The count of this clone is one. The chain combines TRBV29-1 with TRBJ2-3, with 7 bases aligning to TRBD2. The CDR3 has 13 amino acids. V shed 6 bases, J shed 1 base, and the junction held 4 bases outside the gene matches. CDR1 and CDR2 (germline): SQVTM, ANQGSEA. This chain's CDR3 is CSVTLAGTDTQYF. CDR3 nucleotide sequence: TGCAGCGTGACCCTAGCGGGCACAGATACGCAGTATTTT.

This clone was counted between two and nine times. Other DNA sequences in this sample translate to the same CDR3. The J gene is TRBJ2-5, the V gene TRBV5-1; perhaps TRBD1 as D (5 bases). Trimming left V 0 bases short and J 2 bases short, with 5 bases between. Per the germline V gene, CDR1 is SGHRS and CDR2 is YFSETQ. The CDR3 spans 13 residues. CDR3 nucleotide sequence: TGCGCCAGCAGCTTGGGACAGCAAGAGACCCAGTACTTC. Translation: CASSLGQQETQYF.

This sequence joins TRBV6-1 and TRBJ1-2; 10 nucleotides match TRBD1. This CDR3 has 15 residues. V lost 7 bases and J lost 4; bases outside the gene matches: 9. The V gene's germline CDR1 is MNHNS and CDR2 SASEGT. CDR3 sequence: CASTTGTGVSYGYTF. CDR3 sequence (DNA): TGTGCCAGCACGACCGGGACAGGGGTTTCCTATGGCTACACCTTC.

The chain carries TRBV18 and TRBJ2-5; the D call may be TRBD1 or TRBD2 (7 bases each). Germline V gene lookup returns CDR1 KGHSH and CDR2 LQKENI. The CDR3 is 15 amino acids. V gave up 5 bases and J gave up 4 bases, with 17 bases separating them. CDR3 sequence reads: CASSTRQGGGETQYF. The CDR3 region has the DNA TGTGCCAGCTCAACAAGACAGGGCGGGGGAGAGACCCAGTACTTC.

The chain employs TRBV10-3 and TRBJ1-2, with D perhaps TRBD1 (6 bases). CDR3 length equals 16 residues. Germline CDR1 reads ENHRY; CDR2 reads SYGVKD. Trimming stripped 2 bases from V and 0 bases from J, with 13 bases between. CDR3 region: CAISEGRTVTNYGYTF. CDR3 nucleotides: TGTGCCATCAGTGAGGGACGGACAGTCACTAACTATGGCTACACCTTC.

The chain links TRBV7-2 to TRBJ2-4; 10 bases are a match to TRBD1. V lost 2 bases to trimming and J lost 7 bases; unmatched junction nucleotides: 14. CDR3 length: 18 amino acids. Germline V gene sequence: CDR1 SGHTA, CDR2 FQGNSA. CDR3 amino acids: CASSLPQATGGLLNIQYF. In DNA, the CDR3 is TGTGCCAGCAGCTTACCTCAGGCGACAGGGGGCCTTTTGAACATTCAGTACTTC.

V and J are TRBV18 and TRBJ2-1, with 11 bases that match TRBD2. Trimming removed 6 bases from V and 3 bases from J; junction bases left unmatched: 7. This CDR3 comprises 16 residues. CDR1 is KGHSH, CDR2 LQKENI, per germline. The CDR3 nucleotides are TGTGCCAGCTCCGGTACTAGCGGGAGCCTCTACAATGAGCAGTTCTTC. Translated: CASSGTSGSLYNEQFF.

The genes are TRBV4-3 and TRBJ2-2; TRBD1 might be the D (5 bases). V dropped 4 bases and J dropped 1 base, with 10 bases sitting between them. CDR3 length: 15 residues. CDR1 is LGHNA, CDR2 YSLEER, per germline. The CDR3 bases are TGCGCCAGCAGCCCAAGAACAGGGAACACCGGGGAGCTGTTTTTT. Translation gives CASSPRTGNTGELFF.

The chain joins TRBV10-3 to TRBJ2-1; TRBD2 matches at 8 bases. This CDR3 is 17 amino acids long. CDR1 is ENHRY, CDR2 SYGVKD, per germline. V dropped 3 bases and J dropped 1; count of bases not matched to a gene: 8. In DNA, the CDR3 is TGTGCCATCAGTGATTTATCGTCTAGCGGGTCCTACAATGAGCAGTTCTTC. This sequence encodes CAISDLSSSGSYNEQFF.

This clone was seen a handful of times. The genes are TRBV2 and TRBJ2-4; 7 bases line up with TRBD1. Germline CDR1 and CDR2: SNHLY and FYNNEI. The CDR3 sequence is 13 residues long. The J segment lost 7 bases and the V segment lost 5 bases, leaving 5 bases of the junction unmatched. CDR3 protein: CASSNQQGNIQYF. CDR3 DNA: TGTGCCAGCAGTAACCAACAGGGGAACATTCAGTACTTC.

CDR3 region: CASSLVWGGQSNQPQHF. The CDR3 coding sequence is TGCGCCAGCAGCTTGGTTTGGGGAGGGCAGAGCAATCAGCCCCAGCATTTT. The rearrangement uses TRBV5-1 and TRBJ1-5; D unresolved. Germline loops: CDR1 SGHRS, CDR2 YFSETQ. The CDR3 has 17 amino acids. V gave up 0 bases and J gave up 1 base, with 14 bases separating them.

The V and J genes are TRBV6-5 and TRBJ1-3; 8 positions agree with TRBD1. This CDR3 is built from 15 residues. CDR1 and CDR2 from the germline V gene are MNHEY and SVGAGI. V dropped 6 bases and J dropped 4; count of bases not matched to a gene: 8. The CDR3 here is CASSQTGGRGNTIYF. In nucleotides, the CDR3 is TGTGCCAGCAGCCAAACAGGGGGTCGAGGAAACACCATATATTTT.